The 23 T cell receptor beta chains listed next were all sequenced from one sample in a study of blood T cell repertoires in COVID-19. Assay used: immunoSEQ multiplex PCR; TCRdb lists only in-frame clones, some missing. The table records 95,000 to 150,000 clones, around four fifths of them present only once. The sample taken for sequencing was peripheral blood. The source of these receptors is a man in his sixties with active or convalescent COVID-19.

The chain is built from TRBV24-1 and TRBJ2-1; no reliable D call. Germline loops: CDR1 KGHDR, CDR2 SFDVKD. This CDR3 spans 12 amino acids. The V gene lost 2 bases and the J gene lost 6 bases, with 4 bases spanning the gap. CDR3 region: CATSDYFNEQFF. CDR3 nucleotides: TGTGCCACCAGTGATTACTTCAATGAGCAGTTCTTC.

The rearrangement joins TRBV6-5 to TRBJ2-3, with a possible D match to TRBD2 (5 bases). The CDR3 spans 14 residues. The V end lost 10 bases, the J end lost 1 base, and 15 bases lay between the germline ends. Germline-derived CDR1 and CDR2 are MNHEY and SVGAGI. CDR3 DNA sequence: TGTGCCACCTCCCTGGGAGCTGGCACAGATACGCAGTATTTT. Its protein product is CATSLGAGTDTQYF.

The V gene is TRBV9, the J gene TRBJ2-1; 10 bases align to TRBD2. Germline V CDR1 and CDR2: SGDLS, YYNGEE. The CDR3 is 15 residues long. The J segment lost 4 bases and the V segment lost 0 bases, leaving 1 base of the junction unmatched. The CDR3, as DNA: TGTGCCAGCAGCGTAGCTAGCGGGGGATACAATGAGCAGTTCTTC. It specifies CASSVASGGYNEQFF.

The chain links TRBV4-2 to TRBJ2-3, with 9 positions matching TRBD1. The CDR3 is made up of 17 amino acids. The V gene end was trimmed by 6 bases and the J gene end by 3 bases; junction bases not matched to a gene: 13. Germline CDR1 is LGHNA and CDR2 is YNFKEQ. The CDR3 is CASRVGQGGGATDTQYF. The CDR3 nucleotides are TGTGCCAGCAGGGTGGGACAGGGTGGGGGAGCGACAGATACGCAGTATTTT.

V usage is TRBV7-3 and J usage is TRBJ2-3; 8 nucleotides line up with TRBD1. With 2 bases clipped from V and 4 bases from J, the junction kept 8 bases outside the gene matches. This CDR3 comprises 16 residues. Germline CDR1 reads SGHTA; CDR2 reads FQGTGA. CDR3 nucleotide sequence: TGTGCCAGCAGCTTAGAGAGGACAGGGCTCCCAGATACGCAGTATTTT. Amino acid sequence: CASSLERTGLPDTQYF.

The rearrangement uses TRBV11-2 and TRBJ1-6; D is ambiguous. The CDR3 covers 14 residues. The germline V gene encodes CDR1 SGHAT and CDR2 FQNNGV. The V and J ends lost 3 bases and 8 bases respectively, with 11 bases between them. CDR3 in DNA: TGTGCCAGCAGCTTGGCGAACGAGGATTCACCCCTCCACTTT. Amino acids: CASSLANEDSPLHF.

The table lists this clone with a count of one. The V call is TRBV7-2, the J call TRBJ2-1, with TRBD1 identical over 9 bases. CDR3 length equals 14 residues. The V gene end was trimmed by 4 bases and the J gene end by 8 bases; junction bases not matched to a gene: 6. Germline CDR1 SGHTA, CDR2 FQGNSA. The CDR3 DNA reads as TGTGCCAGCAGCTCCCGGACAGGGGCGGATGAGCAGTTCTTC. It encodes CASSSRTGADEQFF.

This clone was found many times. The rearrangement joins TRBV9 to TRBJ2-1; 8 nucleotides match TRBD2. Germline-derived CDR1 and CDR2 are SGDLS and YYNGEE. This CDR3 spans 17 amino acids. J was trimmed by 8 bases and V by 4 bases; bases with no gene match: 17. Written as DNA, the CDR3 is TGTGCCAGCAGCCCCCGCCGGGAGGGCCTAAGGGGGGATGAGCAGTTCTTC. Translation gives CASSPRREGLRGDEQFF.

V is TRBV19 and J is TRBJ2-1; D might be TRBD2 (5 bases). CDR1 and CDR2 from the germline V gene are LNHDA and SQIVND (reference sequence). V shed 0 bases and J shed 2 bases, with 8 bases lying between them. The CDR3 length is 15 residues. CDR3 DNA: TGTGCCAGTAGTATAGAGGCTAGCCCCTACAATGAGCAGTTCTTC. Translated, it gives CASSIEASPYNEQFF.

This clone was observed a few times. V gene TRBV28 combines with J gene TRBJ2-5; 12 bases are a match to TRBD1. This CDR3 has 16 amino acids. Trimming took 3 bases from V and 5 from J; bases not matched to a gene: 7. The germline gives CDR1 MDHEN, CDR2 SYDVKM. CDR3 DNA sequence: TGTGCCAGCAGTTTTACCGGGACAGGGGGCTGGGAGACCCAGTACTTC. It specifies CASSFTGTGGWETQYF.

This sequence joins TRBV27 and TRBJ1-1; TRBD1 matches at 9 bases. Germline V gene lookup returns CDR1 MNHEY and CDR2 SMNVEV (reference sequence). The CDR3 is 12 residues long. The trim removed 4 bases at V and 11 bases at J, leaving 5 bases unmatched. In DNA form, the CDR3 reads TGTGCCAGCAGTTCCTGGGGGACAGGGGCTTTCTTT. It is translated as CASSSWGTGAFF.

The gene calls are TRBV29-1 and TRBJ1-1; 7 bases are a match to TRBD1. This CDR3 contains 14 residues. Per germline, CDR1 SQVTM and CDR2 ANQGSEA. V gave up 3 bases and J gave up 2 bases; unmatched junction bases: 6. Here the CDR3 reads CSVDRDRSNTEAFF. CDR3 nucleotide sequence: TGCAGCGTTGATAGGGACAGATCTAACACTGAAGCTTTCTTT.

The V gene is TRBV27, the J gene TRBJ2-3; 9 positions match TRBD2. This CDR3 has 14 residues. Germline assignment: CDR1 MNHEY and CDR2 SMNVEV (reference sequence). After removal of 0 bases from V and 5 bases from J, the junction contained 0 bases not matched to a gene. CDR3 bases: TGTGCCAGCAGTTTATCTAGCGGGAGAGATACGCAGTATTTT. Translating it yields CASSLSSGRDTQYF.

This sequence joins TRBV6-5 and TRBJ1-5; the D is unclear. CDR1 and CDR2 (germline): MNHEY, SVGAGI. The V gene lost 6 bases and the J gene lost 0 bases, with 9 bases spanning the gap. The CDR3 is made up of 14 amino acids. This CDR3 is CASRAAYSNQPQHF. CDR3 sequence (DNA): TGTGCCAGCAGAGCAGCGTATAGCAATCAGCCCCAGCATTTT.

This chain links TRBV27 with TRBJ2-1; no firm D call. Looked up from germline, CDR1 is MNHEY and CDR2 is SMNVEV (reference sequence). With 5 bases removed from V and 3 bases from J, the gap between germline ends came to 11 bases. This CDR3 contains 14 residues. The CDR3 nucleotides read TGTGCCAGCAGTCCCAATGGCTTCTACAATGAGCAGTTCTTC. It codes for CASSPNGFYNEQFF.

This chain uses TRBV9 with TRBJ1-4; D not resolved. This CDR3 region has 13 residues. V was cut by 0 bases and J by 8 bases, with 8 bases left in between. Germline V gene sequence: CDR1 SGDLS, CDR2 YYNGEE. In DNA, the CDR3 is TGTGCCAGCAGCGTAGACCCGAGGGAAAAACTGTTTTTT. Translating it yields CASSVDPREKLFF. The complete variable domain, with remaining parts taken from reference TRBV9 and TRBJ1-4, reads DSGVTQTPKHLITATGQRVTLRCSPRSGDLSVYWYQQSLDQGLQFLIQYYNGEERAKGNILERFSAQQFPDLHSELNLSSLELGDSALYFCASSVDPREKLFFGSGTQLSVL.

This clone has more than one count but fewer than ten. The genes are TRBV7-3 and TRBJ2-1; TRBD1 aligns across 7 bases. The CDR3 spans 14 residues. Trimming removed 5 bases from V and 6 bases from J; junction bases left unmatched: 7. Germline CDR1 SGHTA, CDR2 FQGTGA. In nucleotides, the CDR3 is TGTGCCAGCAGCCCCCCGGGGACAGCCAATGAGCAGTTCTTC. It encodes CASSPPGTANEQFF.

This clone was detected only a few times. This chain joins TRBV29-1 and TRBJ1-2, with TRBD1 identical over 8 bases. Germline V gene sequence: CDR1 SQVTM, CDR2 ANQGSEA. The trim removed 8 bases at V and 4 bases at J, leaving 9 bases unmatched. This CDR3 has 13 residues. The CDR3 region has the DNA TGCAGCACTGGACAGGGTGATCTCTATGGCTACACCTTC. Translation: CSTGQGDLYGYTF. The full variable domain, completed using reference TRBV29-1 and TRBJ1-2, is SAVISQKPSRDICQRGTSLTIQCQVDSQVTMMFWYRQQPGQSLTLIATANQGSEATYESGFVIDKFPISRPNLTFSTLTVSNMSPEDSSIYLCSTGQGDLYGYTFGSGTRLTVV.

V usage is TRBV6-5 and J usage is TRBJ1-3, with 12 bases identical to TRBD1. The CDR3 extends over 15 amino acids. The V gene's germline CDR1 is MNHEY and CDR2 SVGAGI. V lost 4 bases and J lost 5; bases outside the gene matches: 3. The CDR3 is CASSLWDRGRNTIYF. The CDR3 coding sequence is TGTGCCAGCAGTTTATGGGACAGGGGGCGAAACACCATATATTTT.

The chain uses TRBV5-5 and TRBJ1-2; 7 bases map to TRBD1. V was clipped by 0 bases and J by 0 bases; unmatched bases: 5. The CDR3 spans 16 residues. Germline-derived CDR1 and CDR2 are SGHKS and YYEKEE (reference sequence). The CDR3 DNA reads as TGTGCCAGCAGCTTGGCCGGACAGGCGACTAACTATGGCTACACCTTC. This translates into CASSLAGQATNYGYTF.

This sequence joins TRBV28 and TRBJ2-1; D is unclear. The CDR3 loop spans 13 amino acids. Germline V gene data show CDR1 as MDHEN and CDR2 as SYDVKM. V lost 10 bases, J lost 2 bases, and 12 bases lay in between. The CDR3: CATSVGTYNEQFF. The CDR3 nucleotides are TGTGCCACCTCAGTGGGCACCTACAATGAGCAGTTCTTC.

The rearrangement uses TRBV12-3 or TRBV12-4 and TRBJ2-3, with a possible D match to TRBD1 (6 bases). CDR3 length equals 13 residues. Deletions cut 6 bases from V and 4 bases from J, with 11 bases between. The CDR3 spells CASSHGTSDTQYF. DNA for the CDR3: TGTGCCAGCAGCCACGGGACATCAGATACGCAGTATTTT.

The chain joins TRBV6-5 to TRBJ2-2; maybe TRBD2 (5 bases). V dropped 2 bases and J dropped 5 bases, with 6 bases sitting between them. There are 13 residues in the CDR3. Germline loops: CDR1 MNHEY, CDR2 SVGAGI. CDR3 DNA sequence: TGTGCCAGCAGTTACGGGGAGACCGGGGAGCTGTTTTTT. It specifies CASSYGETGELFF.